A single sample is the source of the 13 T cell receptor beta chains below, sequenced in a study of blood T cell repertoires in COVID-19 (dated by TCRdb to about 2020). The library was generated by the immunoSEQ multiplex PCR assay. Held by TCRdb, this immuneACCESS table contains in-frame sequences only and omits some clones. Under half of the omission traces to an unresolved V gene where checked; the cause of the rest is unknown. Within this sample are hundreds of thousands of clones, with around 88% of them counted one time only. The ten biggest clones cover just under 7% of the sample. Sample: peripheral blood. Receptors originate from a woman aged 25 to 39 who had recovered from COVID-19.

The genes are TRBV19 and TRBJ2-7; tentatively, D is TRBD1 (6 bases). This CDR3 is 13 amino acids long. Germline assignment: CDR1 LNHDA and CDR2 SQIVND (reference sequence). Trimming shortened V by 6 bases and J by 1 base, and 10 bases separated the two germline ends. As DNA, the CDR3 is TGTGCCAGTAGCCCAGGACAGTCCTACGAGCAGTACTTC. The encoded protein is CASSPGQSYEQYF.

The V and J genes are TRBV4-2 and TRBJ1-5; 7 nucleotides match TRBD1. The germline CDR1 and CDR2 sequences are LGHNA and YNFKEQ. CDR3 length equals 16 residues. V shed 0 bases and J 4 bases; nucleotides not matched to a gene: 6. The CDR3 loop reads CASSQEIRGSNQPQHF. DNA for the CDR3: TGTGCCAGCAGCCAAGAAATCAGGGGGAGTAATCAGCCCCAGCATTTT.

The chain recombines TRBV2 with TRBJ1-5; D not certain. The CDR3 is made up of 15 amino acids. With 6 bases removed from V and 6 bases from J, the gap between germline ends came to 18 bases. Germline V gene data show CDR1 as SNHLY and CDR2 as FYNNEI. The CDR3: CASRGREGRFQPQHF. CDR3 nucleotides: TGTGCCAGCAGAGGGAGGGAGGGAAGATTTCAGCCCCAGCATTTT.

J is TRBJ1-4 and V is TRBV5-1; D may be TRBD1 (5 bases). Deletions cut 4 bases from V and 4 bases from J, with 8 bases between. Germline V gene data show CDR1 as SGHRS and CDR2 as YFSETQ. The CDR3 spans 13 residues. The CDR3 spells CASSPTVNEKLFF. The DNA for the CDR3 is TGCGCCAGCAGCCCGACAGTTAATGAAAAACTGTTTTTT. Variable domain in full (rest from reference TRBV5-1 and TRBJ1-4): KAGVTQTPRYLIKTRGQQVTLSCSPISGHRSVSWYQQTPGQGLQFLFEYFSETQRNKGNFPGRFSGRQFSNSRSEMNVSTLELGDSALYLCASSPTVNEKLFFGSGTQLSVL.

The gene calls are TRBV28 and TRBJ1-6; D gene ambiguous. The CDR3 extends over 13 amino acids. Trimming stripped 2 bases from V and 6 bases from J, with 5 bases between. Germline V gives CDR1 MDHEN, CDR2 SYDVKM. The CDR3: CASSLQANSPLHF. The CDR3 DNA reads as TGTGCCAGCAGTTTACAGGCTAATTCACCCCTCCACTTT.

The chain couples TRBV5-1 to TRBJ1-2, with 9 bases matching TRBD1. J lost 4 bases, V lost 4 bases, and 5 bases had no gene match. CDR1 is SGHRS, CDR2 YFSETQ, per germline. This CDR3 comprises 14 residues. The CDR3 is CASSSGTGFYGYTF. The CDR3 DNA reads TGCGCCAGCAGCAGCGGGACAGGGTTCTATGGCTACACCTTC.

This clone occurred once. The rearrangement uses TRBV10-3 and TRBJ1-1, with 7 bases aligning to TRBD1. V lost 5 bases to trimming and J lost 1 base; unmatched junction nucleotides: 4. This CDR3 spans 14 amino acids. Germline V gene sequence: CDR1 ENHRY, CDR2 SYGVKD. The CDR3 nucleotides read TGTGCCATCAGTCAGGACAGGTCGAACACTGAAGCTTTCTTT. It encodes CAISQDRSNTEAFF.

The J gene is TRBJ2-3, the V gene TRBV9; 7 nucleotides match TRBD1. CDR3 length: 14 amino acids. Germline loops: CDR1 SGDLS, CDR2 YYNGEE. The V segment lost 4 bases and the J segment 8 bases; nucleotides outside the gene matches: 10. In nucleotides, the CDR3 is TGTGCCAGCAGCTCACGACAGGGCCAGGGTACGCAGTATTTT. It is translated as CASSSRQGQGTQYF.

The chain carries TRBV19 and TRBJ1-2, with 7 bases identical to TRBD1. The CDR3 contains 12 residues. With V trimmed by 11 bases and J by 4 bases, 7 bases remained unmatched. Germline CDR1 reads LNHDA; CDR2 reads SQIVND (reference sequence). The CDR3 loop is CAVRGQAYGYTF. CDR3 coding DNA: TGTGCCGTTAGAGGACAGGCCTATGGCTACACCTTC.

This rearrangement joins TRBV18 to TRBJ1-1; the D gene is possibly TRBD1 (6 bases). The germline V gene encodes CDR1 KGHSH and CDR2 LQKENI. Trimming pared 3 bases from V and 6 bases from J, leaving 8 bases between. The CDR3 totals 12 residues. CDR3 bases: TGTGCCAGCTCACCTGAGGGGGCTGAAGCTTTCTTT. This translates into CASSPEGAEAFF.

The V gene is TRBV6-4, the J gene TRBJ2-3; possible D gene TRBD1, 5 bases. The length of the CDR3 is 13 residues. Germline V gives CDR1 MRHNA, CDR2 SNTAGT. Trimming pared 3 bases from V and 6 bases from J, leaving 10 bases between. CDR3 sequence (DNA): TGTGCCAGCAGTGATAGGGGCGCGGATACGCAGTATTTT. It yields the protein CASSDRGADTQYF.

The chain has TRBV14 and TRBJ2-3; TRBD1 might be the D (6 bases). The CDR3 is made up of 14 amino acids. V lost 4 bases, J lost 7 bases, and 15 bases lay in between. Per germline, CDR1 SGHDN and CDR2 FVKESK. The chain's CDR3 is CASSPVRDTYTQYF. In DNA form, the CDR3 reads TGTGCCAGCAGCCCAGTGAGGGACACGTATACGCAGTATTTT.

This chain connects TRBV7-2 to TRBJ2-3; possible D gene TRBD2, 5 bases. CDR1 and CDR2 (germline): SGHTA, FQGNSA. The CDR3 contains 11 residues. With 10 bases removed from V and 4 bases from J, the gap between germline ends came to 9 bases. The CDR3 is CAIGGSDTQYF. For the CDR3, the DNA is TGTGCCATAGGAGGTTCAGATACGCAGTATTTT.